This TCR beta chain appears in the sequencing data of a study of response to subunit inactivated influenza vaccine. Study-wide findings and caveats: Few additional T cells are recruited per seasonal influenza vaccination, authors suggested.

TCRdb itself ran the RT-PCR reads through MiXCR, one entry per CDR3 protein. The sample has roughly 700,000 distinct CDR3 sequences, more than 11% seen once; the top ten hold approximately 6.5%. This clonotype has more than one count but fewer than ten. Its specificity is not known. The CDR3 contains 17 residues. V lost 2 bases, J lost 0 bases, and 14 bases lay in between. Germline V gene sequence: CDR1 MNHEY, CDR2 SVGAGI. This TCR was sampled from a man aged 45 to 65 who received an inactivated influenza vaccine. The sample here was PBMCs from blood, taken around 14 days before vaccination. The chain carries TRBV6-5 and TRBJ1-5, with D unresolved. The DNA for the CDR3 is TGTGCCAGCAGTTACGAACCGCCAATGAGTAGCAATCAGCCCCAGCATTTT. Protein: CASSYEPPMSSNQPQHF.